The present T cell receptor beta chain was sequenced within a study of CD8 T cells in Susac syndrome. Trimming cost V 3 bases and J 7 bases, with 13 bases left between them. The CDR3 consists of 13 residues. The germline V gene encodes CDR1 GTSNPN and CDR2 SVGIG (reference sequence). RNA, at roughly 0.45 to 1 ug, was reverse transcribed with random hexamers. The amplification used immunoSEQ multiplex PCR on TCR beta CDR3; it spanned 54 Vbeta and 13 Jbeta. One entry per CDR3 protein, called by TCRdb with MiXCR from the immunoSEQ multiplex PCR reads. The sample lists approximately 75,000 distinct CDR3 sequences; 95% were seen once. A word on this clonotype: Antigen: not known.

Findings of the study overall: The study acknowledged a relatively small number of individuals in its TCR sequencing and HLA analysis.

The TCR was taken from a human donor in good health. The sequenced material came from CD8+ T cells from PBMCs. V and J are TRBV30 and TRBJ2-1, with D unclear. DNA of the CDR3: TGTGCCTGGAGCCTAGACCTAGGAAATGAGCAGTTCTTC. Residues: CAWSLDLGNEQFF.